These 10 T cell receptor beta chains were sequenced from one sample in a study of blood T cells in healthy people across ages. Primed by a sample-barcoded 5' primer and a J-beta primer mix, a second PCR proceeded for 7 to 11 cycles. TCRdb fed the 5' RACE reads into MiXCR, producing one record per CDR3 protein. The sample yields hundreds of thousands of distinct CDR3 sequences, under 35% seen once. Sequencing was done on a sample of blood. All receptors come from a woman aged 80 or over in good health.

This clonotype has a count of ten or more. The CDR3 DNA reads TGTGCCAGCAGCTCAAGACAGGGGGCTTTATCTGGGGCCAACGTCCTGACTTTC. Translated, it gives CASSSRQGALSGANVLTF. The V call is TRBV21-1, the J call TRBJ2-6; the table's D call of TRBD1 was not tested on the DNA. TRBV21-1 is described as a pseudogene. This CDR3 spans 18 amino acids.

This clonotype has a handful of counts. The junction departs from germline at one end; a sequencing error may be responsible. CDR3 bases: TGTGCCGGCACCCCCGAGGCCCAAGAGGCCCAGTACTTC. Protein sequence: CAGTPEAQEAQYF. This chain uses TRBV11-2 with TRBJ2-5; D is uncertain. Germline V lookup: CDR1 SGHAT, CDR2 FQNNGV. This CDR3 has 13 residues.

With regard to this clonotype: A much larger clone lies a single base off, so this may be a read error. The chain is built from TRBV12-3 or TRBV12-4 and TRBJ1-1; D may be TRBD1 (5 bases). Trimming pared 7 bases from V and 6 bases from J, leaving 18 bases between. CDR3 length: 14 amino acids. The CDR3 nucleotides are TGTGCCAGCACCTTATCAGGGATCCACGCTGAAGCTTTCTTT. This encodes CASTLSGIHAEAFF.

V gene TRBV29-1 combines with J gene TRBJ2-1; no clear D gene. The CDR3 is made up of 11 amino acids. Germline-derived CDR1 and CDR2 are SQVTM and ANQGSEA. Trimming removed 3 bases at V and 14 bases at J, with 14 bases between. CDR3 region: CSVDRPGSEFF. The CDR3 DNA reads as TGCAGCGTTGATAGGCCAGGATCGGAGTTCTTC.

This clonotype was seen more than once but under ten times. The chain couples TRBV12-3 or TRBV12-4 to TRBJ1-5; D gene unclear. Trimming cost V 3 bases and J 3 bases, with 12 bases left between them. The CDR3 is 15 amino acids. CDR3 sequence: CASSFAAGPNQPQHF. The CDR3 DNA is TGTGCCAGCAGTTTTGCGGCGGGTCCCAATCAGCCCCAGCATTTT.

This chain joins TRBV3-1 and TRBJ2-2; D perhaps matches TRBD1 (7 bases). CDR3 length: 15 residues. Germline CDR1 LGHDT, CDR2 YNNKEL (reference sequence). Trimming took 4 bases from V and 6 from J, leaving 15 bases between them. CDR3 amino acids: CASSPGGRLSGELFF. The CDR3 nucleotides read TGTGCCAGCAGCCCAGGGGGGCGATTGTCCGGGGAGCTGTTTTTT.

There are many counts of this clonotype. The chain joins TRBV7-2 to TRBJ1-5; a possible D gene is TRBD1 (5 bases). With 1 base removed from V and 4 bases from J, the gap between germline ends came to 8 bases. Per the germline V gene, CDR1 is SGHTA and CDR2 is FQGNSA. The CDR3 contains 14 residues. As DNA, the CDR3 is TGTGCCAGCAGCTTAGTGACAGTTAATCAGCCCCAGCATTTT. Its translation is CASSLVTVNQPQHF. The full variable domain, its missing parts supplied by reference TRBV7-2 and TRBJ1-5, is GAGVSQSPSNKVTEKGKDVELRCDPISGHTALYWYRQSLGQGLEFLIYFQGNSAPDKSGLPSDRFSAERTGGSVSTLTIQRTQQEDSAVYLCASSLVTVNQPQHFGDGTRLSIL.

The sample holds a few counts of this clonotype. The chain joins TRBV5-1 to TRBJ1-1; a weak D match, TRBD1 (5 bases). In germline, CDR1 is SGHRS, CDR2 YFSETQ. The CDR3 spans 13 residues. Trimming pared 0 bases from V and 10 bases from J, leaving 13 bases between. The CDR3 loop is CASSLEGLEGAFF. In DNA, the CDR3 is TGCGCCAGCAGCTTGGAGGGGTTGGAGGGAGCTTTCTTT.

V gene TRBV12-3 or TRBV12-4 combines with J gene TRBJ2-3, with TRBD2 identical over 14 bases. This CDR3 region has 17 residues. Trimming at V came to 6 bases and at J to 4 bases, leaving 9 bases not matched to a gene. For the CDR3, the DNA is TGTGCCAGCAGCTGGACTAGCGGGGGGCCTAGCGCAGATACGCAGTATTTT. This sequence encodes CASSWTSGGPSADTQYF.

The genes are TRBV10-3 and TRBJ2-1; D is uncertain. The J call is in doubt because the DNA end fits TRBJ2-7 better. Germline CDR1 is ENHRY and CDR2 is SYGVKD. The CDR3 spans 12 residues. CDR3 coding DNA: TGTGCCATCAGTTCAGGTCCCCACGAGCAGTACTTC. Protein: CAISSGPHEQYF.